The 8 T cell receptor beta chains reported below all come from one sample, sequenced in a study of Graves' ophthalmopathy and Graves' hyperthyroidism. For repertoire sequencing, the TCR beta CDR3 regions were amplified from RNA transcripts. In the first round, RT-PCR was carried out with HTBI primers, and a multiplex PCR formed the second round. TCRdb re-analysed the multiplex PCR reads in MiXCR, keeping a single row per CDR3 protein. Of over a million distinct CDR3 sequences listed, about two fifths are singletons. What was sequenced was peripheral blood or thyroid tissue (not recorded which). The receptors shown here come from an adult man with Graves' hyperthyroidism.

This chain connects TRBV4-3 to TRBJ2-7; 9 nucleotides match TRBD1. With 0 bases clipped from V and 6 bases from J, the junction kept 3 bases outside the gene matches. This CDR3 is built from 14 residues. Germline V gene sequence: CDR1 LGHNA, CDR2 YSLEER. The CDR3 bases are TGCGCCAGCAGCCAAGACTACAGGGGGCTCGAGCAGTACTTC. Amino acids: CASSQDYRGLEQYF.

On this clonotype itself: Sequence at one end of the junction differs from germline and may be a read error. CDR3 DNA: TGTGCCAGCAGTTTCCGACAGGCGAGCAATCAGCCCCAGCATTTT. Translated, it gives CASSFRQASNQPQHF. The chain couples TRBV10-3 to TRBJ1-5; D is possibly TRBD1 (6 bases). CDR1 is ENHRY, CDR2 SYGVKD, per germline. The CDR3 runs to 15 residues.

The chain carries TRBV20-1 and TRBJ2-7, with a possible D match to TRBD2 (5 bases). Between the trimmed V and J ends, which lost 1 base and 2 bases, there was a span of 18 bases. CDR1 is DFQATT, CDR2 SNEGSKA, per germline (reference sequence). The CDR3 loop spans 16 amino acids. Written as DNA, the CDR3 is TGCAGTGCTAGAGCCTTCCGGTACGGGGAGACCTACGAGCAGTACTTC. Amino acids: CSARAFRYGETYEQYF.

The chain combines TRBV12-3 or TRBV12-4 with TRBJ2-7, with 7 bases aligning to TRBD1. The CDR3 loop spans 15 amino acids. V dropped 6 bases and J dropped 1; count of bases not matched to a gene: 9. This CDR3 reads CASRMRTGNSYEQYF. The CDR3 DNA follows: TGTGCCAGCAGGATGAGGACAGGAAATTCCTACGAGCAGTACTTC.

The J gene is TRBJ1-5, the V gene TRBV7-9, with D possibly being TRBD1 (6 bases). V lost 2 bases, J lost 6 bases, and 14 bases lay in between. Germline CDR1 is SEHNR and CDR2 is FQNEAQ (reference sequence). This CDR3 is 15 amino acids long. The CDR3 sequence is CASSLRGAQGQPQHF. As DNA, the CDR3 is TGTGCCAGCAGCTTACGGGGGGCCCAAGGTCAGCCCCAGCATTTT.

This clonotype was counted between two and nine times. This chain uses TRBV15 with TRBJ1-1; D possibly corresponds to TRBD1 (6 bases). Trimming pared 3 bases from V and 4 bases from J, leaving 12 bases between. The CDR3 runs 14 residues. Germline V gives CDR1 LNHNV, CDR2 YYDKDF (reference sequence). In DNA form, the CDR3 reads TGTGCCACCAGCAGTGGGGGCTGGCGCACTGAAGCTTTCTTT. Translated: CATSSGGWRTEAFF.

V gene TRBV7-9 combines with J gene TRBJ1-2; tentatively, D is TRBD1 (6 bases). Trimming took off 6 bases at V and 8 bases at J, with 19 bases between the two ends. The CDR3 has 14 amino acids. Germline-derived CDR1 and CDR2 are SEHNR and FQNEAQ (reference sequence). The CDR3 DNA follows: TGTGCCAGCAGTCGGTCACAGGGTTTCGGCGGCTACACCTTC. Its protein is CASSRSQGFGGYTF.

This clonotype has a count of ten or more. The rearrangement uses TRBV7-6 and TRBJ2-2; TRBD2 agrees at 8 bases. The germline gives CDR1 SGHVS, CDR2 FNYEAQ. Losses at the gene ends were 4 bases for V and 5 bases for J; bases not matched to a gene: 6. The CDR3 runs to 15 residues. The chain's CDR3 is CASSSGGGRTGELFF. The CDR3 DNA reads TGTGCCAGCAGCTCTGGCGGGGGGCGAACCGGGGAGCTGTTTTTT.